The sequence of this T cell receptor beta chain was determined in a study of OX40 agonist ivuxolimab in advanced cancers. Study background: Three dose-escalation patients had partial responses: one with hepatocellular carcinoma and two with cutaneous melanoma. Regarding the study as a whole: The authors also found low normalized T-cell clonal expansion in some nonresponders.

TCRdb keeps only in-frame clones here, not all; method: immunoSEQ multiplex PCR. Here the sample spans tens of thousands of clones, 80% to 85% being singletons. The CDR3 has 15 amino acids. The germline CDR1 and CDR2 sequences are MNHNY and SVGAGI (reference sequence). V was pared by 4 bases and J by 2 bases, with 15 bases between. Concerning this clone: The antigen is undetermined.

This TCR came from an adult with an advanced solid tumor such as melanoma, head and neck, liver or kidney cancer. Sequenced material: CD4+ or CD8+ T cells sorted from blood, taken in a trial of the OX40 agonist ivuxolimab. V and J are TRBV6-6 and TRBJ2-7; a possible D gene is TRBD2 (6 bases). CDR3 in DNA: TGTGCCAGCAGTTCCCGGGACTCTACCGCCTACGAGCAGTACTTC. Encoded protein: CASSSRDSTAYEQYF.